The clone carrying this TCR beta chain was detected a few times. Its specificity is not known. These data are taken from a study of CD8 T cells in ankylosing spondylitis. General study results and limits: A TCR beta motif of 7 to 9 highly homologous variants seemed to mark ankylosing spondylitis blood. As reported, disease-linked clones showed significant enrichment in matched ankylosing spondylitis synovial fluid.

Libraries for TCR beta were made by quantitative 5'-RACE with molecular barcodes. TCRdb reanalysed the 5' RACE reads using MiXCR and keeps one entry per CDR3 protein. This sample yields around 39,000 distinct CDR3 sequences, of which 16% are seen a single time; roughly 45% belongs to the top ten. The CDR3 consists of 16 residues. V lost 4 bases to trimming and J lost 9 bases; unmatched junction nucleotides: 11. Germline V lookup: CDR1 SGHRS, CDR2 YFSETQ. The V call is TRBV5-1, the J call TRBJ2-1, with TRBD2 matching 12 bases. Sequencing was carried out using blood. This receptor was taken from a male donor with ankylosing spondylitis or in good health (not recorded which). The CDR3 here is CASSIILAGGRGEQFF. Here the CDR3 DNA reads TGCGCCAGCAGCATAATACTAGCGGGAGGTCGGGGTGAGCAGTTCTTC.